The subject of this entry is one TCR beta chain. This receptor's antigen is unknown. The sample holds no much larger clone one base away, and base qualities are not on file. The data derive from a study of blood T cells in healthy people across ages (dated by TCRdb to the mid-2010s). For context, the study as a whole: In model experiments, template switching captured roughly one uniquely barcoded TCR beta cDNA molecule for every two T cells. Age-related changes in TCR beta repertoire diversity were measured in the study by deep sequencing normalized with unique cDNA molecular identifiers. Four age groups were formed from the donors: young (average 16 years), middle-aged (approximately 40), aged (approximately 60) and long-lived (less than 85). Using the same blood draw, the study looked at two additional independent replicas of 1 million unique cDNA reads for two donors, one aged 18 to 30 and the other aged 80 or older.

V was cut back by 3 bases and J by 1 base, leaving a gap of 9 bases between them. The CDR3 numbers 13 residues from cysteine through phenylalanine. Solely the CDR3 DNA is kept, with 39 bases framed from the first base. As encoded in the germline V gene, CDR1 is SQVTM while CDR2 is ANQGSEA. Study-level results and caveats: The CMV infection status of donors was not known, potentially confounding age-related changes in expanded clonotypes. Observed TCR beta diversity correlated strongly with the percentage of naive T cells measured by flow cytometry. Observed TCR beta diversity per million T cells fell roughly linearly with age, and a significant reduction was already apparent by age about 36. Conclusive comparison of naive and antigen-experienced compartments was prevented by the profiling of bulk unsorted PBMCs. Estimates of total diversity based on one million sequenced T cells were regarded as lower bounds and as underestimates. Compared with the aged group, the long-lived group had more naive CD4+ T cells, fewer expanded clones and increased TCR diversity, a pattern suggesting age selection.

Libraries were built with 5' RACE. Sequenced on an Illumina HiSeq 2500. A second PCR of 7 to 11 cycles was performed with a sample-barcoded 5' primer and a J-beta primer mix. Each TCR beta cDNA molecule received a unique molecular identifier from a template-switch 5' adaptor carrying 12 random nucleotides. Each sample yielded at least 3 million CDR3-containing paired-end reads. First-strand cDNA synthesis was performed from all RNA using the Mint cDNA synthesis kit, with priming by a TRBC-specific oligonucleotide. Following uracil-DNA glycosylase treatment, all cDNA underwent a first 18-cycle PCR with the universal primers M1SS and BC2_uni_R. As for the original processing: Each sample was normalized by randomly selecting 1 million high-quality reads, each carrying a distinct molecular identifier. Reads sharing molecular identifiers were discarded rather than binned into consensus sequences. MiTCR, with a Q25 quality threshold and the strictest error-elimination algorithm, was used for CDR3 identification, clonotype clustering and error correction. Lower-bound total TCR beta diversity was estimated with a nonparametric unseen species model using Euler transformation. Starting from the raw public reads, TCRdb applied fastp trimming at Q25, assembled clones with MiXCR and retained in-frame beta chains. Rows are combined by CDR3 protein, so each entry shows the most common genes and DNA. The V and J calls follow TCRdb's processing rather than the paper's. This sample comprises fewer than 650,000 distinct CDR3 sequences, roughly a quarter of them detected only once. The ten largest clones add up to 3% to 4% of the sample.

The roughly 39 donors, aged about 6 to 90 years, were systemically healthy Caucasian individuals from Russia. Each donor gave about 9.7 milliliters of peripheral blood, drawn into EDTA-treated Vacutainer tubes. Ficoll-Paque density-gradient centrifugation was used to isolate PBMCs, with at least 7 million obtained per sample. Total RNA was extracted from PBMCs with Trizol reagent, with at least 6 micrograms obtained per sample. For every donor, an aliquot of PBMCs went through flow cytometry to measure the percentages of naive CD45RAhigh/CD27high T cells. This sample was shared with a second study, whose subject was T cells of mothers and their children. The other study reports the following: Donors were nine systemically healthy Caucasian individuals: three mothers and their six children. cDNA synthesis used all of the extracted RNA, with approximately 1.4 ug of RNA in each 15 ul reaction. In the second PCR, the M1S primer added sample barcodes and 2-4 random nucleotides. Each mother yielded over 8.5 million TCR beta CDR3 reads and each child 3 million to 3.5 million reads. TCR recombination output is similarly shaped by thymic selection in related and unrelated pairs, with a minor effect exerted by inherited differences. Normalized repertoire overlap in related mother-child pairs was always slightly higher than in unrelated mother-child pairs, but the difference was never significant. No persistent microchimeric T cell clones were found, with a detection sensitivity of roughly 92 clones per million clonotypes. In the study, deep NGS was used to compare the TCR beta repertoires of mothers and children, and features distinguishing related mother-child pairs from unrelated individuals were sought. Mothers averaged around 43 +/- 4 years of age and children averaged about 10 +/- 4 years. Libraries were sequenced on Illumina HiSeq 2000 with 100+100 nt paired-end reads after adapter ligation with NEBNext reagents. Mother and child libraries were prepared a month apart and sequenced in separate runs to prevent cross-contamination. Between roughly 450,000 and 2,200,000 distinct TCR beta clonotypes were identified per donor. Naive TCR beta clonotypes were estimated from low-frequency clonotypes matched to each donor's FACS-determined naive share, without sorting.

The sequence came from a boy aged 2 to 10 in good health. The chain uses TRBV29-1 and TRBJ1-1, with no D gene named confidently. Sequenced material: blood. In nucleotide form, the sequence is TGCAGCGTTGATGCGGCAGGGAACACTGAAGCTTTCTTT. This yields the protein CSVDAAGNTEAFF.